This T cell receptor beta chain was observed in a study of blood T cell repertoires in COVID-19. Overall study: Nucleic acid was either cDNA or gDNA, and it came from T cells, B-cell-depleted T cells, or PBMCs.

This CDR3 comprises 15 residues. Germline V gene lookup returns CDR1 LNHDA and CDR2 SQIVND (reference sequence). V lost 5 bases and J lost 1, with 14 bases in between. The authors' processing: Scientists estimated how many nucleated cells there were by amplifying reference gene primers. The table came from immunoSEQ multiplex PCR; TCRdb's copy has only in-frame clones and leaves some out. That table is the source of V, J and clone size, and D and trimming were worked out from the DNA. The profile covers about 200,000 clones, with 80% to 90% appearing a single time and approximately 0.75% taken by the ten largest.

The sample was peripheral blood. The clonotype originates from a woman aged 70-85 years with acute or convalescent COVID-19. The J gene is TRBJ2-5, the V gene TRBV19, with D possibly TRBD2 on 6 matching bases. This CDR3 reads CASSGRRGSQETQYF. The CDR3 nucleotides read TGTGCCAGTAGTGGCCGCCGGGGGAGCCAAGAGACCCAGTACTTC.